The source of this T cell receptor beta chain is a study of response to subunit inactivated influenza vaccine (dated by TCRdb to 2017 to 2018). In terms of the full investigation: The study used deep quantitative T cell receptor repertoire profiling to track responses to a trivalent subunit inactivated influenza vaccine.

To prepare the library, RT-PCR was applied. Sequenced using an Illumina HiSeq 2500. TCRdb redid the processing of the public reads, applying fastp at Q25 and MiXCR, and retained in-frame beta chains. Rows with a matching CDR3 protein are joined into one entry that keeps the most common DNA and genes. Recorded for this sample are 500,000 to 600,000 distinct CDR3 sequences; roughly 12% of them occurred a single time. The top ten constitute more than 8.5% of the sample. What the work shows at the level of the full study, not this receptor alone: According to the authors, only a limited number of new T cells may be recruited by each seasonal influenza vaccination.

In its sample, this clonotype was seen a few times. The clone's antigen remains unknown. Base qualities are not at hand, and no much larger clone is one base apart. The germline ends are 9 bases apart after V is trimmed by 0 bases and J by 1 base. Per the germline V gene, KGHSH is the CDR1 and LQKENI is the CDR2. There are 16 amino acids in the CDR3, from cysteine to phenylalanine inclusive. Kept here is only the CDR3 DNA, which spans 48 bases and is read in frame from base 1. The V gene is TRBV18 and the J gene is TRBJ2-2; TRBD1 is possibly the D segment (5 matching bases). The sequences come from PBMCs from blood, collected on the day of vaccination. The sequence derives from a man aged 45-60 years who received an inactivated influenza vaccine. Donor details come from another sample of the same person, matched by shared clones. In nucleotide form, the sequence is TGTGCCAGCTCACCACCGAGCAGGGTGAACACCGGGGAGCTGTTTTTT. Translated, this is CASSPPSRVNTGELFF.